These T cell receptor beta chains were read from a single sample in a study of T-cell reconstitution after alpha-beta-depleted transplantation in children. One entry per CDR3 protein, called by TCRdb with MiXCR from the PCR reads. This table holds under 850,000 distinct CDR3 sequences, less than 15% found once. The specimen was PBMCs, collected before TCRalphabeta/CD19-depleted stem cell transplant. These receptors were taken from a girl aged 2 to 9 with congenital amegakaryocytic thrombocytopenia, due to receive a stem cell transplant. CDR3s include the opening cysteine and the closing phenylalanine or tryptophan. The D gene is left open where the match is weak. For some rows the clone size is stated as once, few or many, or as a class when expanded; others skip it.

DNA: TGCAGTGCTAGTTATGGGTCTGGAAACACCATATATTTT
CDR3: CSASYGSGNTIYF
J: TRBJ1-3
D: .
V: TRBV20-1
size: many

DNA: TGCAGTGCTAGTTTAGTCTGGCGGGAGGAGAGCACAGATACGCAGTATTTT
CDR3: CSASLVWREESTDTQYF
J: TRBJ2-3
D: TRBD2
V: TRBV20-1
size: many

DNA: TGCAGTGGACAGGGATCGGGCTATGGCTACACCTTC
CDR3: CSGQGSGYGYTF
J: TRBJ1-2
D: TRBD1
V: TRBV20-1
size: .

DNA: TGCGCCAGCAGAGCCGCCCGGGACTTATTCTACGAGCAGTACTTC
CDR3: CASRAARDLFYEQYF
J: TRBJ2-7
D: .
V: TRBV5-1
size: many

DNA: TGTGCCAGCAACCGGGTTGGGGAGACCCAGTACTTC
CDR3: CASNRVGETQYF
J: TRBJ2-5
D: .
V: TRBV12-3/TRBV12-4
size: .

DNA: TGTGCCAGCAGTCTACCAGTGGATACGCAGTATTTT
CDR3: CASSLPVDTQYF
J: TRBJ2-3
D: .
V: TRBV12-3/TRBV12-4
size: many

DNA: TGTGCCAGCAGCATGAGCAGGAACACTGAAGCTTTCTTT
CDR3: CASSMSRNTEAFF
J: TRBJ1-1
D: .
V: TRBV3-1
size: few

DNA: TGTGCCGGTCAAGAGTGGCGCAGGATATCGGCTGAAGCTTTCTTT
CDR3: CAGQEWRRISAEAFF
J: TRBJ1-1
D: .
V: TRBV7-2
size: few

DNA: TGTGCCAGCAGCCCTACCGGGGAAATCAATGGCTACACCTTC
CDR3: CASSPTGEINGYTF
J: TRBJ1-2
D: .
V: TRBV5-5
size: many

DNA: TGTGCCAGCAGTCCGGGGGCCCCCTCGGGTACTGAAGCTTTCTTT
CDR3: CASSPGAPSGTEAFF
J: TRBJ1-1
D: .
V: TRBV27
size: .

DNA: TGCAGTGCTAAAGAGCGGGAGGGCCGTTCCGCCTCCTACGAGCAGTACTTC
CDR3: CSAKEREGRSASYEQYF
J: TRBJ2-7
D: TRBD2
V: TRBV20-1
size: .

DNA: TGTGCCAGCAGTGGGGGGCGGTGGCTCTATGGCTACACCTTC
CDR3: CASSGGRWLYGYTF
J: TRBJ1-2
D: .
V: TRBV6-1
size: few

DNA: TGCAGTGCTAGCGGGATCGTCAATGAGCAGTTCTTC
CDR3: CSASGIVNEQFF
J: TRBJ2-1
D: .
V: TRBV20-1
size: many

DNA: TGTGCCAGCTCACCACCAGTCTTCACAGATACGCAGTATTTT
CDR3: CASSPPVFTDTQYF
J: TRBJ2-3
D: .
V: TRBV18
size: few

DNA: TGTGCCAGCAGCTCACCTAGCGGGTGGGACACAGATACGCAGTATTTT
CDR3: CASSSPSGWDTDTQYF
J: TRBJ2-3
D: TRBD2
V: TRBV11-2
size: many

DNA: TGCGCCAGCAGCTTCGCGGACGTCTACAATGAGCAGTTCTTC
CDR3: CASSFADVYNEQFF
J: TRBJ2-1
D: .
V: TRBV5-1
size: many

DNA: TGTGCCAGCAGCCAATTTCAAGGGGTAGCGGGAGGGCGAGAGGATGAGCAGTTCTTC
CDR3: CASSQFQGVAGGREDEQFF
J: TRBJ2-1
D: TRBD2
V: TRBV4-2
size: many

DNA: TGTGCCAGCAGTTTGGTGGGCGCGGTGGCCAAAAACATTCAGTACTTC
CDR3: CASSLVGAVAKNIQYF
J: TRBJ2-4
D: .
V: TRBV28
size: many

DNA: TGCAGTGCTAGAGATGGCAGGACCCCACAAGAGACCCAGTACTTC
CDR3: CSARDGRTPQETQYF
J: TRBJ2-5
D: .
V: TRBV20-1
size: few

DNA: TGTGCCAGCTCCGGGACAGGCCTCGGGGAGCTGTTTTTT
CDR3: CASSGTGLGELFF
J: TRBJ2-2
D: TRBD1
V: TRBV2
size: .

DNA: TGTGCCAGCAGTTTTCCCCCACTCAATGAAAAACTGTTTTTT
CDR3: CASSFPPLNEKLFF
J: TRBJ1-4
D: .
V: TRBV12-3/TRBV12-4
size: many

DNA: TGTGCCACCAGCAGAGTAGCAATGGGCCCCCCCTCTGAAGCTTTCTTT
CDR3: CATSRVAMGPPSEAFF
J: TRBJ1-1
D: .
V: TRBV15
size: .

DNA: TGTGCCAGCAGCTTCCTAGTGGGGGCTTTGGCGCTCGCGAACACCGGGGAGCTGTTTTTT
CDR3: CASSFLVGALALANTGELFF
J: TRBJ2-2
D: .
V: TRBV11-2
size: few

DNA: TGTGCCACCAGTGAATCCAGCGGGAGGCCCTACGAGCAGTACTTC
CDR3: CATSESSGRPYEQYF
J: TRBJ2-7
D: TRBD2
V: TRBV24-1
size: few

DNA: TGTGCCAGCAGTCAGACCCGAGGGGTAGGCGGGGAGCTGTTTTTT
CDR3: CASSQTRGVGGELFF
J: TRBJ2-2
D: .
V: TRBV12-3/TRBV12-4
size: .

DNA: TGTGCCAGTTGGGGGGGGGGATCGGGGCGCGACGAGCAGTACTTC
CDR3: CASWGGGSGRDEQYF
J: TRBJ2-7
D: TRBD2
V: TRBV27
size: .

DNA: TGCAGTGCCACCCATATACGAGCGGGAACCTACAATGAGCAGTTCTTC
CDR3: CSATHIRAGTYNEQFF
J: TRBJ2-1
D: TRBD2
V: TRBV20-1
size: .

DNA: TGCGCCAGCAGCTTACGGACTAGCGGGAGTATCTATGAGCAGTTCTTC
CDR3: CASSLRTSGSIYEQFF
J: TRBJ2-1
D: TRBD2
V: TRBV5-1
size: .

DNA: TGCGCCAGCAGCTTAAGATACATGGACGGCTCAAACATTCAGTACTTC
CDR3: CASSLRYMDGSNIQYF
J: TRBJ2-4
D: .
V: TRBV5-1
size: .

DNA: TGTGCTAGTGCCGCCGGCCAGTTCAATGAAAAACTGTTTTTT
CDR3: CASAAGQFNEKLFF
J: TRBJ1-4
D: .
V: TRBV12-5
size: many

DNA: TGTGCCAGCAGCCTAAAACTAGCGGGAGGGCCCGGGGAGCTGTTTTTT
CDR3: CASSLKLAGGPGELFF
J: TRBJ2-2
D: TRBD2
V: TRBV5-6
size: few

DNA: TGCGCCAGCAGCTCCAGACTCTTTACAACATATAACTACGAGCAGTACTTC
CDR3: CASSSRLFTTYNYEQYF
J: TRBJ2-7
D: .
V: TRBV5-1
size: few